This T cell receptor beta chain was found in a study of regulatory T cells in long-lasting Graves disease. Study-level findings and limits: The study found persistent patients shared more public clonotypes (roughly 3,000) than new patients (approximately 870).

Time point reported: newly diagnosed GD, antithyroid drugs for less than 3 months. PBMC-derived RNA was used for the TCR library. Through Arm-PCR of CDR3 regions and iRepertoire HTBI primers, TCR beta libraries were built. TCRdb redid the calling of the multiplex PCR reads with MiXCR, one entry per CDR3 protein. The table records more than 450,000 distinct CDR3 sequences, around 15% of them present only once. This CDR3 spans 17 amino acids. Germline trimming cut 7 bases from V and 1 base from J; bases unmatched to any gene: 11. Germline lookup yields CDR1 MDHEN and CDR2 SYDVKM. This clonotype was found many times. Its target is not known. These data also featured in a second study, about T cells in Graves' hyperthyroidism and ophthalmopathy.

The gene calls are TRBV28 and TRBJ2-3, with 10 nucleotides matching TRBD1. This sequence was found in a man aged 35 to 55 with Graves disease. Here the sequenced sample was peripheral blood mononuclear cells (PBMCs), taken at new diagnosis, from a patient treated with antithyroid drugs. The CDR3 sequence is CASIPPLGTGGTDTQYF. The DNA for the CDR3 is TGTGCCAGCATCCCGCCACTGGGGACAGGGGGCACAGATACGCAGTATTTT.